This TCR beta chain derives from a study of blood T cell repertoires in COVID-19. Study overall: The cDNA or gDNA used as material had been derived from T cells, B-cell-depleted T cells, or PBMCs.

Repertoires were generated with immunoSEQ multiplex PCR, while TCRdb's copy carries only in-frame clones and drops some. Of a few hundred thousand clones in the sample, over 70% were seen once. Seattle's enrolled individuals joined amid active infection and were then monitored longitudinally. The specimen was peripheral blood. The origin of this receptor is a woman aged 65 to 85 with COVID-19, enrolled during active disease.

In DNA, the CDR3 is TGTGCCAGCAGTCCCACCGTCGTCGACCCACCAGGAGAGACCCAGTACTTC. It is translated as CASSPTVVDPPGETQYF. This sequence joins TRBV27 and TRBJ2-5; D not certain. Germline V gives CDR1 MNHEY, CDR2 SMNVEV (reference sequence). Deletions cut 5 bases from V and 4 bases from J, with 23 bases between. CDR3 length: 17 residues.